This note documents a single T cell receptor beta chain sequence. This entry comes from a study of cytomegalovirus exposure and HLA in healthy donors. PCR was performed using 60 Vbeta and 13 Jbeta primers. Assay used: immunoSEQ multiplex PCR; TCRdb lists only in-frame clones, some missing. The sample carries 95,000 to 100,000 clones, over 60% recorded once. The clonotype originates from a female donor in good health and CMV-seronegative. Sequencing was done on a sample of PBMCs.

The CDR3 DNA reads TGTGCCAGCAACCTCCCAGGGAGGGGGCAGTTCTTC. Amino acid sequence: CASNLPGRGQFF. The rearrangement joins TRBV28 to TRBJ2-1; 7 nucleotides match TRBD2. J lost 12 bases, V lost 7 bases, and 9 bases had no gene match. From germline, CDR1 is MDHEN and CDR2 SYDVKM. The length of the CDR3 is 12 residues. Using reference TRBV28 and TRBJ2-1 for the parts outside the CDR3, the full variable domain is DVKVTQSSRYLVKRTGEKVFLECVQDMDHENMFWYRQDPGLGLRLIYFSYDVKMKEKGDIPEGYSVSREKKERFSLILESASTNQTSMYLCASNLPGRGQFFGPGTRLTVL.